One sample yielded the 8 T cell receptor beta chains listed below, sequenced in a study of T cells after yellow fever vaccination. TCRdb recomputed calls from the 5' RACE reads with MiXCR, one row per CDR3 protein. The sample lists 550,000 or so distinct CDR3 sequences, over 15% occurring once. The source material was PBMCs, sampled 15 days after the yellow fever booster vaccination. These TCRs come from a man in his thirties or forties who received the YFV17D yellow fever vaccine.

A single count supports this clonotype. J is TRBJ1-6 and V is TRBV20-1; tentative D call: TRBD1 (6 bases). The CDR3 extends over 14 amino acids. V lost 8 bases, J lost 2 bases, and 13 bases lay in between. CDR1 is DFQATT, CDR2 SNEGSKA, per germline (reference sequence). The CDR3 region has the DNA TGCAGTCTGAGGGGGGGAACCTATAATTCACCCCTCCACTTT. This translates into CSLRGGTYNSPLHF.

About this clonotype itself: Given a much more abundant clone one base away, this may be a read error. This chain uses TRBV25-1 with TRBJ1-1, with a possible D match to TRBD1 (6 bases). V was cut by 4 bases and J by 1 base, with 7 bases left in between. This CDR3 spans 13 amino acids. Germline lookup yields CDR1 MGHDK and CDR2 SYGVNS. CDR3 nucleotide sequence: TGTGCCAGCAGTGGGGACACGAACACTGAAGCTTTCTTT. As protein: CASSGDTNTEAFF.

This sequence joins TRBV29-1 and TRBJ2-1; 11 bases are shared with TRBD1. Germline values: CDR1 SQVTM, CDR2 ANQGSEA. This CDR3 region has 15 residues. After removal of 8 bases from V and 3 bases from J, the junction contained 9 bases not matched to a gene. For the CDR3, the DNA is TGCAGCCTACGCATGGGACAGGGGGTCTACAATGAGCAGTTCTTC. It translates to CSLRMGQGVYNEQFF.

This clonotype came up a few times. The chain carries TRBV7-6 and TRBJ2-5; 7 bases fit TRBD1. The CDR3 spans 18 residues. Germline V gene data show CDR1 as SGHVS and CDR2 as FNYEAQ. V shed 0 bases, J shed 2 bases, and the junction held 12 bases outside the gene matches. The CDR3 region is CASSLAAYRGQPQETQYF. DNA of the CDR3: TGTGCCAGCAGCTTAGCGGCGTACAGGGGTCAGCCTCAAGAGACCCAGTACTTC.

V is TRBV12-5 and J is TRBJ2-1; D is perhaps TRBD1 or TRBD2 (5 bases each). The CDR3 has 14 residues. Trimming left V 0 bases short and J 5 bases short, with 8 bases between. CDR1 and CDR2 (germline): LGHNT, FRNRAP. CDR3 region: CASGLVLGDNEQFF. CDR3 bases: TGTGCTAGTGGTTTGGTACTGGGGGACAATGAGCAGTTCTTC.

This clonotype has a handful of counts. This chain connects TRBV3-1 to TRBJ2-3, with 10 bases lining up with TRBD2. The CDR3 sequence is 16 residues long. The V and J ends lost 0 bases and 6 bases, in that order; junction bases with no gene match: 6. In germline, CDR1 is LGHDT, CDR2 YNNKEL (reference sequence). CDR3 region: CASSQEASGSADTQYF. DNA for the CDR3: TGTGCCAGCAGCCAAGAGGCTAGCGGGAGTGCGGATACGCAGTATTTT.

The chain employs TRBV20-1 and TRBJ1-5; D ambiguous. Germline assignment: CDR1 DFQATT and CDR2 SNEGSKA (reference sequence). V shed 1 base and J shed 4 bases, with 14 bases lying between them. There are 15 residues in the CDR3. CDR3 sequence (DNA): TGCAGTGCTAGAGCCCAGGAGGCAATGAATCAGCCCCAGCATTTT. Its protein is CSARAQEAMNQPQHF.

This clonotype has more than one count but fewer than ten. The chain is built from TRBV6-2 or TRBV6-3 and TRBJ1-1; D unclear. V shed 2 bases and J shed 3 bases, with 4 bases lying between them. CDR1 MNHEY and CDR2 SVGEGT come from the germline V gene. The CDR3 extends over 12 amino acids. Here the CDR3 DNA reads TGTGCCAGCAGTTACCCTCACACTGAAGCTTTCTTT. Translated, it gives CASSYPHTEAFF.